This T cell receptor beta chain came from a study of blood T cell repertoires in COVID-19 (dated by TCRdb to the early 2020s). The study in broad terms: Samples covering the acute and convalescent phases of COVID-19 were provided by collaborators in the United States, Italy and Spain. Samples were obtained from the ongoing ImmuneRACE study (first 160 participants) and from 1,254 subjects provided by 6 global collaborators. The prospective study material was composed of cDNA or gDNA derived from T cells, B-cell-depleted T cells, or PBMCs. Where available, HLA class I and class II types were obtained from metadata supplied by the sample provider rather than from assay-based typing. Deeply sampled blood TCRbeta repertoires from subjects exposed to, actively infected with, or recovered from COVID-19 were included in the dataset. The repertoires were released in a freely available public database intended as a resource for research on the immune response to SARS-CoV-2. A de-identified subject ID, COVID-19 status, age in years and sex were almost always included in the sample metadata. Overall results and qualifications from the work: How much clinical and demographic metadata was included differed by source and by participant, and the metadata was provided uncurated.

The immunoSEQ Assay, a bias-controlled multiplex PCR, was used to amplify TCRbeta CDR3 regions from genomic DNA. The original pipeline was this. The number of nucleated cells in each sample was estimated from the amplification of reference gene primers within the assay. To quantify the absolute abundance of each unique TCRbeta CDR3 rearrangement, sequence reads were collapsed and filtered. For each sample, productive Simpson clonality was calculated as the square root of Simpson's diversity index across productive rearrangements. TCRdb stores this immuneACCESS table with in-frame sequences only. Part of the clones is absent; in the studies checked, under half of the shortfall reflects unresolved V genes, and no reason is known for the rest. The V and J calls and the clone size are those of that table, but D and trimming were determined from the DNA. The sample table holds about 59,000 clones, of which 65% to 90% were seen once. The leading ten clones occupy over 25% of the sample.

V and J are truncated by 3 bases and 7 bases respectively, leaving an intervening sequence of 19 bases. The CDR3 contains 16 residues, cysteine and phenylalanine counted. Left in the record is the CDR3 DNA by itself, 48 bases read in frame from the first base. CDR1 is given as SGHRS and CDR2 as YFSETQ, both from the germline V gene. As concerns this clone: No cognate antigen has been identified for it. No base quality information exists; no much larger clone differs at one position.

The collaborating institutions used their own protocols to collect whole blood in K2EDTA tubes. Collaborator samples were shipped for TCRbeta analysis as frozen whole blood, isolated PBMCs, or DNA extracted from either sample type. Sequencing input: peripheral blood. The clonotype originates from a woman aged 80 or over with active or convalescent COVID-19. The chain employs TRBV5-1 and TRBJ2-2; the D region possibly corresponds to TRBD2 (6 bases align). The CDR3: CASSSASGAGSGELFF. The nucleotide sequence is TGCGCCAGCAGCTCGGCGTCTGGTGCGGGGAGCGGGGAGCTGTTTTTT.